Included here is one T cell receptor (beta chain) sequence, with context. The sample is drawn from a study of blood T cell repertoires in COVID-19. Method: immunoSEQ multiplex PCR; TCRdb's copy keeps in-frame clones and lacks some. The repertoire consists of around 290,000 clones, with 88% occurring once and the leading ten covering around 2%. The germline V gene encodes CDR1 SNHLY and CDR2 FYNNEI. J was trimmed by 3 bases and V by 6 bases; bases with no gene match: 5. The CDR3 has 15 residues. The V call is TRBV2, the J call TRBJ1-5; TRBD1 aligns across 10 bases. The source of this sequence is an older woman in a cohort exposed to, infected with or recovered from COVID-19 (not recorded which). Material: PBMCs or T cells enriched from blood (not recorded which). CDR3 sequence reads: CASRLDRGPNQPQHF. CDR3 sequence (DNA): TGTGCCAGCAGGCTCGACAGGGGGCCCAATCAGCCCCAGCATTTT.